These 32 T cell receptor beta chains were sequenced from one sample in a study of T cells after yellow fever vaccination. TCRdb ran MiXCR on the 5' RACE reads and lists one entry per CDR3 protein. Of around 550,000 distinct CDR3 sequences in the sample, 19% were seen once. Sequencing was performed on PBMCs, taken 15 days after the yellow fever booster vaccination. The source of these receptors is a man under 40 who received the YFV17D yellow fever vaccine.

A word on this clonotype: The CDR3 does not end in the conserved phenylalanine or tryptophan, so this is likely a read error. The J gene is TRBJ2-5, the V gene TRBV5-1; TRBD2 might be the D (5 bases). Germline V gene lookup returns CDR1 SGHRS and CDR2 YFSETQ. The CDR3 is 14 residues long. V was cut by 4 bases and J by 5 bases, with 15 bases left in between. In DNA form, the CDR3 reads TGCGCCAGCAGCCTGGGGAGCTCCGGGGAGACCCAGTACTCC. Protein: CASSLGSSGETQYS.

The chain is built from TRBV12-3 or TRBV12-4 and TRBJ2-7; 12 positions agree with TRBD2. V lost 5 bases to trimming and J lost 2 bases; unmatched junction nucleotides: 7. The length of the CDR3 is 16 residues. The CDR3 region is CASSIQLAGGPYEQYF. The CDR3 DNA sequence: TGTGCCAGCAGTATCCAACTAGCGGGAGGACCCTACGAGCAGTACTTC.

The V gene is TRBV29-1, the J gene TRBJ2-1; D not resolved. V dropped 3 bases and J dropped 3 bases, with 6 bases sitting between them. This CDR3 region has 12 residues. Germline CDR1 is SQVTM and CDR2 is ANQGSEA. CDR3 amino acids: CSVERVYNEQFF. CDR3 sequence (DNA): TGCAGCGTTGAGCGAGTCTACAATGAGCAGTTCTTC.

This clonotype was seen more than once but under ten times. J is TRBJ2-1 and V is TRBV12-3 or TRBV12-4, with D perhaps matching TRBD2 (6 bases). CDR3 length: 16 amino acids. Trimming stripped 4 bases from V and 3 bases from J, with 16 bases between. CDR3 nucleotide sequence: TGTGCCAGCAGTTCCGACCGGGACTTTTTCTACAATGAGCAGTTCTTC. This translates into CASSSDRDFFYNEQFF.

This clonotype was observed a handful of times. The chain combines TRBV18 with TRBJ2-6; D unclear. Germline V CDR1 and CDR2: KGHSH, LQKENI. This CDR3 is 12 amino acids long. The V and J ends lost 3 bases and 14 bases respectively, with 11 bases between them. In nucleotides, the CDR3 is TGTGCCAGCTCACCCCCTGGCAGTCTCCTGACTTTC. Translation: CASSPPGSLLTF.

The chain couples TRBV29-1 to TRBJ1-1; a weak D match, TRBD1 (5 bases). Trimming took 8 bases from V and 0 from J, leaving 16 bases between them. CDR1 SQVTM and CDR2 ANQGSEA come from the germline V gene. This CDR3 has 14 residues. The CDR3 protein is CSFTGSGLNTEAFF. CDR3 coding DNA: TGCAGCTTCACAGGTTCGGGTCTGAACACTGAAGCTTTCTTT.

This clonotype was seen only a few times. The genes are TRBV5-1 and TRBJ2-3, with D possibly matching TRBD1 (6 bases). Trimming cost V 4 bases and J 1 base, with 10 bases left between them. The CDR3 totals 14 residues. Germline loops: CDR1 SGHRS, CDR2 YFSETQ. CDR3 coding DNA: TGCGCCAGCAGCAAAAACAGGGGCACAGATACGCAGTATTTT. It codes for CASSKNRGTDTQYF. The entire variable domain, with the rest obtained from reference TRBV5-1 and TRBJ2-3, is as follows: KAGVTQTPRYLIKTRGQQVTLSCSPISGHRSVSWYQQTPGQGLQFLFEYFSETQRNKGNFPGRFSGRQFSNSRSEMNVSTLELGDSALYLCASSKNRGTDTQYFGPGTRLTVL.

At least ten counts were recorded for this clonotype. The J gene is TRBJ1-5, the V gene TRBV12-3 or TRBV12-4, with D possibly TRBD1 on 5 matching bases. The V and J ends lost 0 bases and 2 bases respectively, with 5 bases between them. The length of the CDR3 is 14 residues. CDR3 sequence (DNA): TGTGCCAGCAGTTTAGCGGGGGGCAATCAGCCCCAGCATTTT. Protein product: CASSLAGGNQPQHF.

This clonotype was observed a handful of times. The V and J genes are TRBV12-3 or TRBV12-4 and TRBJ2-1; 10 bases line up with TRBD2. This CDR3 spans 15 amino acids. The V gene end was trimmed by 6 bases and the J gene end by 9 bases; junction bases not matched to a gene: 11. The CDR3 DNA is TGTGCCAGCAGCCCCGGGACTAGCGTAGGGGCTGAGCAGTTCTTC. Translated, it gives CASSPGTSVGAEQFF.

This clonotype was seen only a few times. This chain connects TRBV29-1 to TRBJ2-5, with TRBD2 matching over 10 bases. CDR3 length: 16 residues. CDR1 and CDR2 (germline): SQVTM, ANQGSEA. V shed 4 bases, J shed 2 bases, and the junction held 10 bases outside the gene matches. The CDR3 region has the DNA TGCAGCGTTGCTGGAGGGGAGCGGGGGGGACAAGAGACCCAGTACTTC. It encodes CSVAGGERGGQETQYF.

The chain combines TRBV20-1 with TRBJ1-4; the D is unclear. V was trimmed by 0 bases and J by 0 bases, leaving 8 bases between them. Germline CDR1 DFQATT, CDR2 SNEGSKA (reference sequence). The CDR3 is 15 residues long. The CDR3 region is CSARDARATNEKLFF. In DNA form, the CDR3 reads TGCAGTGCTAGAGATGCGAGAGCAACTAATGAAAAACTGTTTTTT.

This clonotype occurred a few times. The chain is built from TRBV6-5 and TRBJ2-7; 9 bases are a match to TRBD1. Germline V gene lookup returns CDR1 MNHEY and CDR2 SVGAGI. Trimming at V came to 10 bases and at J to 4 bases, leaving 20 bases not matched to a gene. The CDR3 spans 17 residues. This chain's CDR3 is CAIEDRAGTGSSYEQYF. The CDR3 DNA reads TGTGCCATCGAGGATAGAGCCGGGACAGGGTCATCTTACGAGCAGTACTTC.

The table lists this clonotype with a few counts. The chain is built from TRBV6-1 and TRBJ1-6; a weak D match, TRBD1 (5 bases). The V end was cut by 7 bases, the J end by 13 bases, with 17 bases between. Germline values: CDR1 MNHNS, CDR2 SASEGT. The CDR3 is made up of 13 amino acids. The CDR3 nucleotides are TGTGCCAGCACCCGAGGAGGGGTCGCTCCCCTCCACTTT. This encodes CASTRGGVAPLHF.

The rearrangement uses TRBV7-8 and TRBJ2-1, with D uncertain. CDR3 size: 12 residues. Germline assignment: CDR1 SGHVS and CDR2 FQNEAQ. Trimming took 3 bases from V and 6 from J, leaving 6 bases between them. The CDR3, as DNA: TGTGCCAGCAGCTTCCTCCGCAATGAGCAGTTCTTC. Translation gives CASSFLRNEQFF. The full variable domain, in which reference TRBV7-8 and TRBJ2-1 provide the parts outside the CDR3, is GAGVSQSPRYKVAKRGQDVALRCDPISGHVSLFWYQQALGQGPEFLTYFQNEAQLDKSGLPSDRFFAERPEGSVSTLKIQRTQQEDSAVYLCASSFLRNEQFFGPGTRLTVL.

This clonotype was observed a few times. The chain carries TRBV10-3 and TRBJ1-5, with D possibly matching TRBD1 (5 bases). CDR3 size: 15 residues. Germline-derived CDR1 and CDR2 are ENHRY and SYGVKD. V lost 1 base to trimming and J lost 2 bases, with 9 bases between them. CDR3 DNA: TGTGCCATCAGTGAGTGGGTGGGGGGCAATCAGCCCCAGCATTTT. It codes for CAISEWVGGNQPQHF.

The chain joins TRBV28 to TRBJ2-7; 7 bases are a match to TRBD1. There are 14 residues in the CDR3. Trimming at V came to 7 bases and at J to 0 bases, leaving 6 bases not matched to a gene. Germline loops: CDR1 MDHEN, CDR2 SYDVKM. The CDR3: CASITRDSSYEQYF. For the CDR3, the DNA is TGTGCCAGCATAACCCGGGACAGCTCCTACGAGCAGTACTTC.

This clonotype was observed a few times. The chain recombines TRBV7-9 with TRBJ2-1, with D tentatively TRBD2 (6 bases). Per the germline V gene, CDR1 is SEHNR and CDR2 is FQNEAQ (reference sequence). The ends were cut back, 7 bases at V and 0 bases at J, with 19 bases in the middle. The CDR3 runs 17 residues. CDR3: CASTPPGTPSSYNEQFF. CDR3 bases: TGTGCCAGCACCCCACCCGGGACTCCAAGCTCCTACAATGAGCAGTTCTTC. Full variable domain (outside the CDR3, taken from reference TRBV7-9 and TRBJ2-1): DTGVSQNPRHKITKRGQNVTFRCDPISEHNRLYWYRQTLGQGPEFLTYFQNEAQLEKSRLLSDRFSAERPKGSFSTLEIQRTEQGDSAMYLCASTPPGTPSSYNEQFFGPGTRLTVL.

The chain combines TRBV10-2 with TRBJ2-1, with D uncertain. This CDR3 contains 13 residues. V lost 7 bases to trimming and J lost 5 bases, with 12 bases between them. CDR1 and CDR2 (germline): WSHSY, SAAADI. The CDR3 region is CASKGNYNNEQFF. Here the CDR3 DNA reads TGCGCCAGCAAAGGAAATTACAACAATGAGCAGTTCTTC.

This clonotype showed up just a few times. The chain uses TRBV12-3 or TRBV12-4 and TRBJ2-1; TRBD2 agrees at 7 bases. Losses at the gene ends were 6 bases for V and 8 bases for J; bases not matched to a gene: 13. The CDR3 is made up of 15 amino acids. CDR3: CASRMRESPSHEQFF. CDR3 DNA sequence: TGTGCCAGCAGGATGCGGGAGAGTCCCTCTCATGAGCAGTTCTTC.

The genes are TRBV6-5 and TRBJ2-1, with D perhaps matching TRBD2 (5 bases). The CDR3 spans 16 residues. Germline V gene sequence: CDR1 MNHEY, CDR2 SVGAGI. Trimming took 0 bases from V and 3 from J, leaving 12 bases between them. CDR3 protein: CASSYSRESGYNEQFF. CDR3 in DNA: TGTGCCAGCAGTTACTCGAGGGAGTCGGGCTACAATGAGCAGTTCTTC.

As concerns this clonotype: This may arise from a read error, as a much more abundant clone is one base away. The chain recombines TRBV20-1 with TRBJ2-3; D not certain. Germline V gene data show CDR1 as DFQATT and CDR2 as SNEGSKA (reference sequence). The V gene lost 3 bases and the J gene lost 4 bases, with 5 bases spanning the gap. The CDR3 sequence is 11 residues long. The CDR3 sequence: CSASPADTQYF. CDR3 sequence (DNA): TGCAGTGCTAGTCCCGCAGATACGCAGTATTTT.

V usage is TRBV11-2 and J usage is TRBJ1-1; D might be TRBD1 (5 bases). CDR1 is SGHAT, CDR2 FQNNGV, per germline. The V end lost 1 base, the J end lost 4 bases, and 16 bases lay between the germline ends. The CDR3 covers 16 residues. CDR3 DNA sequence: TGTGCCAGCAGCTTAGCCGAAGCGTGGACACTCACTGAAGCTTTCTTT. It codes for CASSLAEAWTLTEAFF.

This clonotype has just a few counts. V usage is TRBV18 and J usage is TRBJ2-5; D is perhaps TRBD2 (6 bases). The CDR3 extends over 14 amino acids. V lost 5 bases and J 1 base, leaving 11 bases between the germline ends. Germline V CDR1 and CDR2: KGHSH, LQKENI. DNA of the CDR3: TGTGCCAGCTCAGCACGCGGGACCCAAGAGACCCAGTACTTC. Encoded protein: CASSARGTQETQYF.

This clonotype turned up a few times. The chain recombines TRBV12-3 or TRBV12-4 with TRBJ2-3; 8 bases line up with TRBD2. This CDR3 spans 15 amino acids. Trimming at V came to 5 bases and at J to 4 bases, leaving 8 bases not matched to a gene. The CDR3 protein is CASSDSGKSSDTQYF. The DNA for the CDR3 is TGTGCCAGCAGTGATAGCGGGAAGAGCTCAGATACGCAGTATTTT.

V is TRBV28 and J is TRBJ1-6; no firm D call. Trimming shortened V by 10 bases and J by 5 bases, and 12 bases separated the two germline ends. Germline CDR1 and CDR2: MDHEN and SYDVKM. The CDR3 is 13 residues long. CDR3 sequence (DNA): TGTGCCACTTTACCCTGGGATAATTCACCCCTCCACTTT. Its protein product is CATLPWDNSPLHF. Full variable domain (remainder filled in from reference TRBV28 and TRBJ1-6): DVKVTQSSRYLVKRTGEKVFLECVQDMDHENMFWYRQDPGLGLRLIYFSYDVKMKEKGDIPEGYSVSREKKERFSLILESASTNQTSMYLCATLPWDNSPLHFGNGTRLTVT.

This clonotype was seen at least ten times. The CDR3 DNA reads as TGCAGTACTAAGCGGACAGGGCCCTTAAATGAGCAGTTCTTC. Protein: CSTKRTGPLNEQFF. This chain uses TRBV20-1 with TRBJ2-1; 8 bases agree with TRBD1. V dropped 8 bases and J dropped 7; count of bases not matched to a gene: 13. Looked up from germline, CDR1 is DFQATT and CDR2 is SNEGSKA (reference sequence). CDR3 length: 14 amino acids.

This clonotype was counted between two and nine times. The gene calls are TRBV5-1 and TRBJ2-7; TRBD1 agrees at 8 bases. The CDR3 has 15 amino acids. Germline lookup yields CDR1 SGHRS and CDR2 YFSETQ. V was pared by 0 bases and J by 5 bases, with 7 bases of the junction left unmatched. In DNA, the CDR3 is TGCGCCAGCAGCTTGGCCCAGGGGGCTATTAACGAGCAGTACTTC. Translation: CASSLAQGAINEQYF.

This clonotype occurred a few times. This rearrangement joins TRBV29-1 to TRBJ2-7, with 9 nucleotides matching TRBD2. After removal of 0 bases from V and 1 base from J, the junction contained 4 bases not matched to a gene. CDR1 and CDR2 (germline): SQVTM, ANQGSEA. The length of the CDR3 is 15 residues. The DNA for the CDR3 is TGCAGCGTTGAAGATAAAGCGGGGGGATCCTACGAGCAGTACTTC. Translating it yields CSVEDKAGGSYEQYF.

The V call is TRBV12-3 or TRBV12-4, the J call TRBJ2-7, with D perhaps TRBD1 or TRBD2 (5 bases each). The ends were cut back, 3 bases at V and 2 bases at J, with 11 bases in the middle. This CDR3 spans 14 amino acids. The CDR3 region is CASSLRGPTYEQYF. CDR3 bases: TGTGCCAGCAGTTTGAGGGGACCAACCTACGAGCAGTACTTC.

J is TRBJ2-1 and V is TRBV5-1; 10 nucleotides line up with TRBD2. Germline trimming cut 4 bases from V and 4 bases from J; bases unmatched to any gene: 11. This CDR3 has 17 amino acids. Looked up from germline, CDR1 is SGHRS and CDR2 is YFSETQ. CDR3 DNA sequence: TGCGCCAGCAGCCCCCCTATAGCGGGAGGCGCTTACAATGAGCAGTTCTTC. As protein: CASSPPIAGGAYNEQFF.

This clonotype has more than one count but fewer than ten. This rearrangement joins TRBV29-1 to TRBJ2-5; TRBD2 agrees at 7 bases. The CDR3 is made up of 12 amino acids. Trimming removed 4 bases from V and 5 bases from J; junction bases left unmatched: 4. The germline V gene has CDR1 SQVTM and CDR2 ANQGSEA. CDR3 protein: CSVVWTRETQYF. In DNA, the CDR3 is TGCAGCGTTGTCTGGACTAGGGAGACCCAGTACTTC.

The chain joins TRBV7-8 to TRBJ1-5; no firm D call. Trimming removed 5 bases from V and 5 bases from J, with 10 bases in between. This CDR3 has 13 residues. The V gene's germline CDR1 is SGHVS and CDR2 FQNEAQ. CDR3 sequence reads: CASSGTDDQPQHF. Written as DNA, the CDR3 is TGTGCCAGCAGCGGCACGGATGATCAGCCCCAGCATTTT.